The 26 T cell receptor beta chains given below trace back to one sample, sequenced in a study of T cell responses to AZD1222 COVID-19 vaccine (dated by TCRdb to the early 2020s). The sample's time point label is to be understood as: baseline before first vaccination. The method behind the library was the immunoSEQ multiplex PCR assay. TCRdb holds this immuneACCESS table with in-frame rearrangements only. Some clones are missing; in checked studies, unresolved V genes explain under half, and the rest has no known cause. The sample table shows over 100,000 clones, and just over 90% are seen once. The ten biggest clones cover roughly 7.2% of the sample. The source material was peripheral blood, sampled on day 0 of AZD1222 vaccination. These TCRs come from an adult in good health.

The chain carries TRBV27 and TRBJ2-7, with D hard to call. The germline gives CDR1 MNHEY, CDR2 SMNVEV (reference sequence). This CDR3 region has 13 residues. The germline V and J ends were trimmed by 5 bases and 4 bases, with 12 bases remaining between them. The CDR3 DNA follows: TGTGCCAGCAGTGTGTGGATGGGGTACGAGCAGTACTTC. This sequence encodes CASSVWMGYEQYF.

The V and J genes are TRBV5-6 and TRBJ1-2; D is perhaps TRBD1 (6 bases). Trimming took off 5 bases at V and 1 base at J, with 12 bases between the two ends. CDR1 SGHDT and CDR2 YYEEEE come from the germline V gene. There are 14 residues in the CDR3. CDR3 sequence reads: CASRKTGDNYGYTF. The CDR3 region has the DNA TGTGCCAGCAGAAAGACAGGTGATAACTATGGCTACACCTTC.

The J gene is TRBJ1-2, the V gene TRBV6-2 or TRBV6-3, with 7 bases that match TRBD1. Trimming removed 2 bases from V and 3 bases from J; junction bases left unmatched: 15. CDR3 length: 18 residues. The germline gives CDR1 MNHEY, CDR2 SVGEGT. CDR3 in amino acids: CASSYPNSKTGEDYGYTF. CDR3 in DNA: TGTGCCAGCAGTTACCCGAACTCGAAAACAGGGGAAGACTATGGCTACACCTTC.

The rearrangement uses TRBV7-9 and TRBJ1-1; D ambiguous. V shed 1 base and J shed 1 base, with 10 bases lying between them. The CDR3 has 15 residues. Germline V lookup: CDR1 SEHNR, CDR2 FQNEAQ (reference sequence). The CDR3 coding sequence is TGTGCCAGCAGCTTAGTCAGCACGGCGAACACTGAAGCTTTCTTT. Its translation: CASSLVSTANTEAFF.

The chain combines TRBV19 with TRBJ2-1; 11 bases match TRBD2. Germline V gives CDR1 LNHDA, CDR2 SQIVND (reference sequence). CDR3 length equals 15 residues. Unmatched junction bases numbered 10, after V lost 6 bases and J lost 9 bases. The CDR3 DNA reads as TGTGCCAGTAGCCACCCGGGACTAGCGGCCAGTGAGCAGTTCTTC. This gives the protein CASSHPGLAASEQFF.

In its sample, this clone was seen many times. The chain carries TRBV6-1 and TRBJ2-3, with D possibly matching TRBD2 (7 bases). The CDR3 spans 15 residues. Germline assignment: CDR1 MNHNS and CDR2 SASEGT. The V and J ends lost 2 bases and 2 bases respectively, with 11 bases between them. CDR3 amino acids: CASSERGGFTDTQYF. The DNA for the CDR3 is TGTGCCAGCAGTGAAAGGGGGGGGTTCACAGATACGCAGTATTTT.

This clone was counted once. The V and J genes are TRBV4-1 and TRBJ2-7; D not certain. CDR1 MGHRA and CDR2 YSYEKL come from the germline V gene. The length of the CDR3 is 14 residues. Trimming shortened V by 6 bases and J by 3 bases, and 15 bases separated the two germline ends. The CDR3 protein is CASSPTPGFYEQYF. In nucleotides, the CDR3 is TGCGCCAGCAGTCCCACCCCTGGATTCTACGAGCAGTACTTC.

The genes are TRBV7-2 and TRBJ2-3; the D is unclear. Germline-derived CDR1 and CDR2 are SGHTA and FQGNSA. V was pared by 3 bases and J by 6 bases, with 10 bases between. This CDR3 contains 13 residues. The CDR3 loop reads CASSFTTGDTQYF. DNA of the CDR3: TGTGCCAGCAGCTTCACGACCGGGGATACGCAGTATTTT. The full variable domain, its missing parts supplied by reference TRBV7-2 and TRBJ2-3, is GAGVSQSPSNKVTEKGKDVELRCDPISGHTALYWYRQSLGQGLEFLIYFQGNSAPDKSGLPSDRFSAERTGGSVSTLTIQRTQQEDSAVYLCASSFTTGDTQYFGPGTRLTVL.

The gene calls are TRBV19 and TRBJ1-6; D is undetermined. Per the germline V gene, CDR1 is LNHDA and CDR2 is SQIVND (reference sequence). With 3 bases removed from V and 8 bases from J, the gap between germline ends came to 8 bases. The CDR3 covers 13 residues. The CDR3 here is CASSIQTYSPLHF. CDR3 DNA sequence: TGTGCCAGTAGTATTCAGACGTATTCACCCCTCCACTTT.

V and J are TRBV28 and TRBJ2-1; the D gene is possibly TRBD2 (5 bases). V lost 6 bases to trimming and J lost 8 bases, with 14 bases between them. The CDR3 runs to 13 residues. The V gene's germline CDR1 is MDHEN and CDR2 SYDVKM. CDR3 sequence reads: CASRAGLVDEQFF. The CDR3, as DNA: TGTGCCAGCAGGGCCGGACTGGTCGATGAGCAGTTCTTC.

This chain connects TRBV7-2 to TRBJ2-5; D not resolved. CDR3 length equals 15 residues. Per the germline V gene, CDR1 is SGHTA and CDR2 is FQGNSA. The ends were cut back, 5 bases at V and 7 bases at J, with 20 bases in the middle. The CDR3 sequence: CASSRPGPGLVTQYF. The CDR3 bases are TGTGCCAGCAGCCGTCCCGGGCCCGGATTGGTGACCCAGTACTTC.

V and J are TRBV5-6 and TRBJ2-2, with 7 bases aligning to TRBD1. Per the germline V gene, CDR1 is SGHDT and CDR2 is YYEEEE. The ends lost 2 bases at V and 3 bases at J; junction bases unmatched: 10. This CDR3 has 17 residues. The CDR3, as DNA: TGTGCCAGCAGCTTTGCCCGGGACAGTCAATACACCGGGGAGCTGTTTTTT. This translates into CASSFARDSQYTGELFF.

The chain uses TRBV13 and TRBJ2-5, with TRBD2 identical over 14 bases. CDR3 length: 16 residues. Germline CDR1 PRHDT, CDR2 FYEKMQ (reference sequence). V lost 5 bases and J lost 2; bases outside the gene matches: 4. The CDR3 region is CASSIRTSGGQETQYF. DNA for the CDR3: TGTGCCAGCAGCATACGGACTAGCGGGGGGCAAGAGACCCAGTACTTC.

The gene calls are TRBV7-8 and TRBJ2-5, with TRBD2 matching over 14 bases. CDR3 length: 17 amino acids. V shed 1 base, J shed 2 bases, and the junction held 3 bases outside the gene matches. CDR1 and CDR2 from the germline V gene are SGHVS and FQNEAQ. CDR3 residues: CASSLGLAGGLQETQYF. The CDR3 nucleotides read TGTGCCAGCAGCTTAGGACTAGCGGGGGGGTTGCAAGAGACCCAGTACTTC. The variable domain in full, with the rest retrieved from reference TRBV7-8 and TRBJ2-5, is GAGVSQSPRYKVAKRGQDVALRCDPISGHVSLFWYQQALGQGPEFLTYFQNEAQLDKSGLPSDRFFAERPEGSVSTLKIQRTQQEDSAVYLCASSLGLAGGLQETQYFGPGTRLLVL.

This chain uses TRBV4-2 with TRBJ1-4; D might be TRBD1 (5 bases). V lost 1 base to trimming and J lost 12 bases, with 15 bases between them. CDR3 size: 14 residues. The germline V gene encodes CDR1 LGHNA and CDR2 YNFKEQ. The CDR3 bases are TGTGCCAGCAGCCAAGGGACATCGACGGGGGAACTGTTTTTT. It translates to CASSQGTSTGELFF.

V usage is TRBV7-2 and J usage is TRBJ1-2; a possible D gene is TRBD1 (5 bases). Germline CDR1 is SGHTA and CDR2 is FQGNSA. This CDR3 is built from 14 residues. V dropped 3 bases and J dropped 8 bases, with 16 bases sitting between them. The CDR3 sequence: CASSFFQGLGGYTF. CDR3 coding DNA: TGTGCCAGCAGCTTTTTTCAGGGTTTAGGCGGCTACACCTTC.

The rearrangement links TRBV13 to TRBJ1-6; D gene ambiguous. Trimming took 5 bases from V and 6 from J, leaving 11 bases between them. The CDR3 has 14 residues. The germline CDR1 and CDR2 sequences are PRHDT and FYEKMQ (reference sequence). In nucleotides, the CDR3 is TGTGCCAGCAGCGGGTACCAGTCTAATTCACCCCTCCACTTT. Amino acids: CASSGYQSNSPLHF.

This clone appeared a single time. V is TRBV5-6 and J is TRBJ2-7; 7 positions match TRBD1. This CDR3 is 17 amino acids long. Germline CDR1 and CDR2: SGHDT and YYEEEE. Losses at the gene ends were 4 bases for V and 4 bases for J; bases not matched to a gene: 17. CDR3 region: CASSQKVTGIARYEQYF. In nucleotides, the CDR3 is TGTGCCAGCAGCCAAAAAGTGACAGGGATCGCGCGGTACGAGCAGTACTTC. Based on the CDR3 plus reference TRBV5-6 and TRBJ2-7, the full variable domain is DAGVTQSPTHLIKTRGQQVTLRCSPKSGHDTVSWYQQALGQGPQFIFQYYEEEERQRGNFPDRFSGHQFPNYSSELNVNALLLGDSALYLCASSQKVTGIARYEQYFGPGTRLTVT.

V gene TRBV30 combines with J gene TRBJ1-4; unclear D gene. The V end lost 0 bases, the J end lost 4 bases, and 12 bases lay between the germline ends. CDR1 GTSNPN and CDR2 SVGIG come from the germline V gene (reference sequence). CDR3 length equals 15 residues. DNA for the CDR3: TGTGCCTGGAGTGTATCCGCGGTTGTTAATGAAAAACTGTTTTTT. This codes for CAWSVSAVVNEKLFF.

The CDR3 nucleotides are TGCGCCAGCAGTCAATTCTCATCGCCGACTAGCGGGCGTCCCTACGAGCAGTACTTC. This sequence encodes CASSQFSSPTSGRPYEQYF. This chain joins TRBV23-1 and TRBJ2-7; TRBD2 agrees at 10 bases. TRBV23-1 is an ORF, and what it does is uncertain. V dropped 1 base and J dropped 2; count of bases not matched to a gene: 14. The CDR3 is 19 amino acids.

As concerns this clone: One end of the junction varies from germline; a read error may be responsible. V is TRBV20-1 and J is TRBJ2-1; 9 bases line up with TRBD2. Germline V CDR1 and CDR2: DFQATT, SNEGSKA (reference sequence). CDR3 length equals 11 residues. CDR3 DNA sequence: TGCAGTGCTAGCAGCGGGGGGCTCCATCTCTTC. As protein: CSASSGGLHLF.

The chain combines TRBV18 with TRBJ2-7; tentative D call: TRBD2 (5 bases). CDR1 KGHSH and CDR2 LQKENI come from the germline V gene. The CDR3 contains 14 residues. V was trimmed by 6 bases and J by 1 base, leaving 13 bases between them. CDR3 sequence: CASSPGFLSYEQYF. The CDR3 region has the DNA TGTGCCAGCTCCCCGGGGTTCCTTTCCTACGAGCAGTACTTC.

This chain uses TRBV9 with TRBJ1-4; no clear D gene. The germline gives CDR1 SGDLS, CDR2 YYNGEE. Trimming shortened V by 0 bases and J by 0 bases, and 12 bases separated the two germline ends. The length of the CDR3 is 17 residues. CDR3 loop: CASSVGQIPATNEKLFF. The CDR3, as DNA: TGTGCCAGCAGCGTAGGCCAGATTCCCGCAACTAATGAAAAACTGTTTTTT.

This clone was seen only once. The chain links TRBV12-3 or TRBV12-4 to TRBJ1-5, with D possibly being TRBD1 (5 bases). The CDR3 has 13 residues. V was clipped by 5 bases and J by 7 bases, with 12 bases between them. CDR3 sequence: CASSLDSEQPQHF. The CDR3 DNA reads as TGTGCCAGCAGTCTCGACAGCGAACAGCCCCAGCATTTT.

This chain connects TRBV5-4 to TRBJ2-7; D possibly uses TRBD1 or TRBD2 (5 bases each). Germline CDR1 and CDR2: SGHNT and YYREEE (reference sequence). The CDR3 totals 14 residues. V was clipped by 6 bases and J by 0 bases, with 13 bases between them. The CDR3 reads CASTTRESSYEQYF. The CDR3 DNA follows: TGTGCCAGCACCACCAGGGAGAGCTCCTACGAGCAGTACTTC. Together with reference TRBV5-4 and TRBJ2-7, the CDR3 gives the full variable domain: ETGVTQSPTHLIKTRGQQVTLRCSSQSGHNTVSWYQQALGQGPQFIFQYYREEENGRGNFPPRFSGLQFPNYSSELNVNALELDDSALYLCASTTRESSYEQYFGPGTRLTVT.

V is TRBV7-2 and J is TRBJ1-6, with D tentatively TRBD1 (5 bases). The CDR3 has 18 residues. From germline, CDR1 is SGHTA and CDR2 FQGNSA. The V end was cut by 3 bases, the J end by 0 bases, with 15 bases between. CDR3 bases: TGTGCCAGCAGCTTCACAGGAAACCCCGGCTCCTATAATTCACCCCTCCACTTT. It encodes CASSFTGNPGSYNSPLHF.